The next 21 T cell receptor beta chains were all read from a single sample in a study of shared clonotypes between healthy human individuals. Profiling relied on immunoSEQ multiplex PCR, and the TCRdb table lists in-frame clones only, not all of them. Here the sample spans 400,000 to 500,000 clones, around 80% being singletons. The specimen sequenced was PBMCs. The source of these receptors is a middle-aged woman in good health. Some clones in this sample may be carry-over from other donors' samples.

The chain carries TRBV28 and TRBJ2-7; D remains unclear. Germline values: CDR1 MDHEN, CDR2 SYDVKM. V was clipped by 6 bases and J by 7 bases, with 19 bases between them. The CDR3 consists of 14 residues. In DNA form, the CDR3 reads TGTGCCAGCAGGCCAACCGGGCCACTCTATGAGCAGTACTTC. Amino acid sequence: CASRPTGPLYEQYF.

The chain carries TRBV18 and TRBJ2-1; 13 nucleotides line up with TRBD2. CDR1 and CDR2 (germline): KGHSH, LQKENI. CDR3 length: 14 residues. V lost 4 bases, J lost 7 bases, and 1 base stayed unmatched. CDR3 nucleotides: TGTGCCAGCTCACAACTAGCGGGGGGGAATGAGCAGTTCTTC. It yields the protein CASSQLAGGNEQFF.

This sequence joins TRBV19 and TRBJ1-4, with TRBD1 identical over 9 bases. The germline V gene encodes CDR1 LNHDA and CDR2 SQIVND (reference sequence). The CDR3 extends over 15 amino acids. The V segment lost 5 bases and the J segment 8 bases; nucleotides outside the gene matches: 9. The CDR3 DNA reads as TGTGCCAGTAGTCTACAGGGGGCTCCGGAAGAAAAACTGTTTTTT. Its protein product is CASSLQGAPEEKLFF.

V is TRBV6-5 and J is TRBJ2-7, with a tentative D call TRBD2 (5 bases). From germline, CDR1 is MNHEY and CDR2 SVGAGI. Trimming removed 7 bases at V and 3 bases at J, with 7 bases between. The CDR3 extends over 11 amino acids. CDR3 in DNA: TGTGCCAGCAATGAGGGCTACGAGCAGTACTTC. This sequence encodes CASNEGYEQYF.

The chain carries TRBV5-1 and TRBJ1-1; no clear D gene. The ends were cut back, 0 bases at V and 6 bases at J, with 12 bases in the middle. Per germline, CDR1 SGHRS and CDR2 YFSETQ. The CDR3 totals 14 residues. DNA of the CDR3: TGCGCCAGCAGCTTGGAAGTCGGTCAACCTGAAGCTTTCTTT. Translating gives CASSLEVGQPEAFF.

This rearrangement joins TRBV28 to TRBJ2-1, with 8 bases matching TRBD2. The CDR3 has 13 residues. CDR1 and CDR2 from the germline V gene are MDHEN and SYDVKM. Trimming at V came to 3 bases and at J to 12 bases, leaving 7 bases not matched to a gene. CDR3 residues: CASSFPRRGGQFF. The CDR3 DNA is TGTGCCAGCAGTTTCCCTCGACGGGGGGGGCAGTTCTTC.

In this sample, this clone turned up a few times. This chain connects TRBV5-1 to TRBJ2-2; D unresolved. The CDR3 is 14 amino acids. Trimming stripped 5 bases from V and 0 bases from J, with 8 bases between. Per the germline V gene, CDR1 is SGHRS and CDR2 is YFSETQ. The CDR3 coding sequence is TGCGCCAGCAGAGCGTCAGCGAACACCGGGGAGCTGTTTTTT. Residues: CASRASANTGELFF.

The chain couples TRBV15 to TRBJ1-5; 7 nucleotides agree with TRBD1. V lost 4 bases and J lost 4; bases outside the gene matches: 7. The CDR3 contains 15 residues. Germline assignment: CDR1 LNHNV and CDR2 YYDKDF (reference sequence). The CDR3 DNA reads TGTGCCACCAGCACCAAGACAGGGAAAAATCAGCCCCAGCATTTT. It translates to CATSTKTGKNQPQHF.

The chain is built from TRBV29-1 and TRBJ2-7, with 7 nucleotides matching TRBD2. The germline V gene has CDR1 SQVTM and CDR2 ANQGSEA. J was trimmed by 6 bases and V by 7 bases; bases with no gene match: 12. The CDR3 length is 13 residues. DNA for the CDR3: TGCAGCGCAGACCAAGCGGGGACTCTCGAGCAGTACTTC. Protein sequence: CSADQAGTLEQYF.

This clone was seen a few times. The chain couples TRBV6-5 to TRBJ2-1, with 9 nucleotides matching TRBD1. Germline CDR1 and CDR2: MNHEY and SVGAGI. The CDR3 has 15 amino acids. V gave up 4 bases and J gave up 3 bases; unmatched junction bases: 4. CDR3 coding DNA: TGTGCCAGCAGTTCCGAGACAGGGGGCTACAATGAGCAGTTCTTC. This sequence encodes CASSSETGGYNEQFF.

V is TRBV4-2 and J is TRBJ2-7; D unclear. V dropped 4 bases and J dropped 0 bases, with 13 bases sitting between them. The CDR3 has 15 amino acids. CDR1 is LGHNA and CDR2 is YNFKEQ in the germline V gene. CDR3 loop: CASSPQAVTSYEQYF. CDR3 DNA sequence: TGTGCCAGCAGCCCTCAAGCAGTTACCTCCTACGAGCAGTACTTC.

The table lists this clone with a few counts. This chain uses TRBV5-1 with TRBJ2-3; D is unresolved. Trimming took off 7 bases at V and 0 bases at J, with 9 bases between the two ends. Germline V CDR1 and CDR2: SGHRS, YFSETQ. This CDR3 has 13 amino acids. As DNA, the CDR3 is TGCGCCAGCCGTTATGAAAGCACAGATACGCAGTATTTT. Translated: CASRYESTDTQYF. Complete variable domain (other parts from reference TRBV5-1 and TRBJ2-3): KAGVTQTPRYLIKTRGQQVTLSCSPISGHRSVSWYQQTPGQGLQFLFEYFSETQRNKGNFPGRFSGRQFSNSRSEMNVSTLELGDSALYLCASRYESTDTQYFGPGTRLTVL.

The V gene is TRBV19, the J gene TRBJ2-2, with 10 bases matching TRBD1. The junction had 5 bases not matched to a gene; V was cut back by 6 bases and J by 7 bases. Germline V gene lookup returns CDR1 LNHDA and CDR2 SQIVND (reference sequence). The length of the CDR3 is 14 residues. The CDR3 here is CASSAGQGSGELFF. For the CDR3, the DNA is TGTGCCAGTAGCGCGGGACAGGGGAGCGGGGAGCTGTTTTTT. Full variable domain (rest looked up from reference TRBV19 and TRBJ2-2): DGGITQSPKYLFRKEGQNVTLSCEQNLNHDAMYWYRQDPGQGLRLIYYSQIVNDFQKGDIAEGYSVSREKKESFPLTVTSAQKNPTAFYLCASSAGQGSGELFFGEGSRLTVL.

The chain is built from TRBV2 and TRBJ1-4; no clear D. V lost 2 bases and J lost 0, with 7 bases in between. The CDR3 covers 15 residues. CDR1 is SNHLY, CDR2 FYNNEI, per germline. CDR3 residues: CASSEQIATNEKLFF. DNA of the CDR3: TGTGCCAGCAGTGAACAGATTGCAACTAATGAAAAACTGTTTTTT. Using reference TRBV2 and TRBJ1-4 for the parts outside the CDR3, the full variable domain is EPEVTQTPSHQVTQMGQEVILRCVPISNHLYFYWYRQILGQKVEFLVSFYNNEISEKSEIFDDQFSVERPDGSNFTLKIRSTKLEDSAMYFCASSEQIATNEKLFFGSGTQLSVL.

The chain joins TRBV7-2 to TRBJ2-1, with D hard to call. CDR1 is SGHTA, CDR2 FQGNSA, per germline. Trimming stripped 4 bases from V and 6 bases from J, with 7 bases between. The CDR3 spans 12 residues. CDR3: CASSSYANEQFF. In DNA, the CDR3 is TGTGCCAGCAGCTCCTATGCCAATGAGCAGTTCTTC. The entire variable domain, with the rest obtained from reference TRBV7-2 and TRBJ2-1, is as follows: GAGVSQSPSNKVTEKGKDVELRCDPISGHTALYWYRQSLGQGLEFLIYFQGNSAPDKSGLPSDRFSAERTGGSVSTLTIQRTQQEDSAVYLCASSSYANEQFFGPGTRLTVL.

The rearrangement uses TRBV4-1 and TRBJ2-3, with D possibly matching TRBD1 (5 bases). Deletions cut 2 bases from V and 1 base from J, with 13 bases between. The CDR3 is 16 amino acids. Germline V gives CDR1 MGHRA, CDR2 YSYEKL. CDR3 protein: CASSQSQPTGTDTQYF. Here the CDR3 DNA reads TGCGCCAGCAGCCAATCACAACCGACAGGCACAGATACGCAGTATTTT.

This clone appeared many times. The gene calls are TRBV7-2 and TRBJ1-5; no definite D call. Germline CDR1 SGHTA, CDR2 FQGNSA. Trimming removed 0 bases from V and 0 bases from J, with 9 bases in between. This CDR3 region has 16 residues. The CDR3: CASSLAGGYSNQPQHF. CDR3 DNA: TGTGCCAGCAGCTTAGCAGGCGGTTATAGCAATCAGCCCCAGCATTTT.

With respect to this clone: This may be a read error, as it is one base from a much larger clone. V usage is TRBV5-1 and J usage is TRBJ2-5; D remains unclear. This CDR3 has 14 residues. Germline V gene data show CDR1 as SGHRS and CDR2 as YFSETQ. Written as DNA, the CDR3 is TGCGCCAGCAGCCAACAGAGAAGTCAAGAGGCCCAGTACTTC. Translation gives CASSQQRSQEAQYF. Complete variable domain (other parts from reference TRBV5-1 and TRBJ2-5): KAGVTQTPRYLIKTRGQQVTLSCSPISGHRSVSWYQQTPGQGLQFLFEYFSETQRNKGNFPGRFSGRQFSNSRSEMNVSTLELGDSALYLCASSQQRSQEAQYFGPGTRLLVL.

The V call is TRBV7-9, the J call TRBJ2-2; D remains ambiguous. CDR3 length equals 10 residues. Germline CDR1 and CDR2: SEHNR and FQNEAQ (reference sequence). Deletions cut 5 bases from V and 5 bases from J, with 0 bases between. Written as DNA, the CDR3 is TGTGCCAGCAGCACCGGGGAGCTGTTTTTT. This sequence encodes CASSTGELFF.

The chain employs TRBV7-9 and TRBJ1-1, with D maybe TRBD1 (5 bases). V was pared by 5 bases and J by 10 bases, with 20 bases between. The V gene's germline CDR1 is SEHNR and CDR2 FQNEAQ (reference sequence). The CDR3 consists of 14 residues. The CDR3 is CASSPRVGAELAFF. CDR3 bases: TGTGCCAGCAGCCCTCGGGTAGGGGCTGAGTTAGCTTTCTTT.

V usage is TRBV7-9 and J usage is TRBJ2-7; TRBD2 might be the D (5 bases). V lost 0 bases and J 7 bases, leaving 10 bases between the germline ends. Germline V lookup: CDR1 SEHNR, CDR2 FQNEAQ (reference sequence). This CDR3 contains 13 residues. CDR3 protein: CASSLAGVSEQYF. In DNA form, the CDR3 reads TGTGCCAGCAGCTTAGCGGGAGTGTCAGAGCAGTACTTC.